This TCR beta chain is drawn from a study of blood T cell repertoires in COVID-19. The overall study: Acute and convalescent COVID-19 samples came from the United States, Italy and Spain. T cells, B-cell-depleted T cells, or PBMCs supplied cDNA or gDNA.

Original data processing: It was from reference gene primer amplification that nucleated cell counts were estimated. Assay: immunoSEQ multiplex PCR; the TCRdb copy retains only in-frame clones and omits some. V, J and clone size derive from that table, while D and trimming were established from the DNA sequence. The sample has about 94,000 clones; approximately 74% are singletons. This CDR3 has 14 amino acids. The V end lost 6 bases, the J end lost 2 bases, and 13 bases lay between the germline ends. In germline, CDR1 is MNHEY, CDR2 SVGAGI. A Seattle source enrolled patients during active infection and followed them longitudinally.

Source material: peripheral blood. The receptor's source is a man between 65 and 80 years old with COVID-19, enrolled during active disease. The rearrangement links TRBV6-5 to TRBJ1-2; D not resolved. The CDR3 DNA reads TGTGCCAGCAGCACCCACGGAGGAAACTATGGCTACACCTTC. Its protein product is CASSTHGGNYGYTF.